This section outlines one T cell receptor beta chain sequence together with its context. The antigen remains undetermined. This sample is part of a study of regulatory T cells in long-lasting Graves disease. The study's findings and limits: The study found TRBV28, TRBJ1-2 and TRBJ2-5 favored in persistent disease.

Time point noted: newly diagnosed GD, antithyroid drugs for less than 3 months. PBMC RNA was the source of the TCR library. CDR1 and CDR2 (germline): SNHLY, FYNNEI. V lost 1 base and J lost 5; bases outside the gene matches: 0. CDR3 size: 15 residues. Assembly of TCR beta libraries relied on iRepertoire HTBI primers together with Arm-PCR of CDR3 regions. TCRdb processed the multiplex PCR reads anew with MiXCR; each CDR3 protein has one entry. Of over 450,000 distinct CDR3 sequences listed, around 11% are singletons. The sample was also linked to a second study, of T cells in Graves' hyperthyroidism and ophthalmopathy.

Sequenced material: peripheral blood mononuclear cells (PBMCs), taken at new diagnosis, from a patient treated with antithyroid drugs. This receptor was taken from a woman under 40 with Graves disease. The rearrangement links TRBV2 to TRBJ2-3; TRBD2 agrees at 13 bases. The CDR3 protein is CASSEGLAGGDTQYF. In DNA form, the CDR3 reads TGTGCCAGCAGTGAAGGACTAGCGGGAGGAGATACGCAGTATTTT.